Shown below are 23 T cell receptor beta chains from a single sample sequenced in a study of T cell repertoires in cytomegalovirus infection. One entry per CDR3 protein, called by TCRdb with MiXCR from the reads. The sample gives fewer than 650,000 distinct CDR3 sequences, 40% of which show up once; around 48% is in the top ten. Their specific antigens are unknown. Specimen: cultured PBMCs, collected from culture after CMV antigen stimulation. The receptors were sampled from a human donor in good health (CMV status not recorded). Some clones in this sample may be carry-over from other donors' samples.

V gene TRBV25-1 combines with J gene TRBJ2-6, with D perhaps assigned TRBD1 or TRBD2 (5 bases each). The germline V gene has CDR1 MGHDK and CDR2 SYGVNS. The CDR3 sequence is 18 residues long. With 1 base removed from V and 0 bases from J, the gap between germline ends came to 13 bases. This chain's CDR3 is CASSEFGTGSSGANVLTF. DNA for the CDR3: TGTGCCAGCAGTGAATTTGGGACGGGGAGCTCTGGGGCCAACGTCCTGACTTTC.

The rearrangement joins TRBV7-2 to TRBJ1-1; D call uncertain. Germline V CDR1 and CDR2: SGHTA, FQGNSA. Trimming cost V 4 bases and J 0 bases, with 12 bases left between them. CDR3 length equals 15 residues. CDR3 DNA sequence: TGTGCCAGCAGCTACCGACTGATCATGAACACTGAAGCTTTCTTT. Translated: CASSYRLIMNTEAFF. Full variable domain (missing parts from reference TRBV7-2 and TRBJ1-1): GAGVSQSPSNKVTEKGKDVELRCDPISGHTALYWYRQSLGQGLEFLIYFQGNSAPDKSGLPSDRFSAERTGGSVSTLTIQRTQQEDSAVYLCASSYRLIMNTEAFFGQGTRLTVV.

The chain carries TRBV10-3 and TRBJ1-5, with D perhaps TRBD1 (6 bases). Germline V lookup: CDR1 ENHRY, CDR2 SYGVKD. There are 16 residues in the CDR3. V shed 10 bases and J shed 4 bases, with 23 bases lying between them. The CDR3 DNA reads as TGTGCCACCAAAGAAAACTATACAGGGATAAATCAGCCCCAGCATTTT. Translating it yields CATKENYTGINQPQHF.

The chain has TRBV6-1 and TRBJ2-3; D gene uncertain. Germline loops: CDR1 MNHNS, CDR2 SASEGT. V lost 8 bases and J lost 4, with 16 bases in between. This CDR3 has 14 residues. CDR3 amino acids: CASFWYSGADTQYF. The CDR3 coding sequence is TGTGCCAGCTTCTGGTATTCCGGTGCAGATACGCAGTATTTT.

This clonotype was seen only a few times. The chain is built from TRBV2 and TRBJ2-7; 9 bases line up with TRBD2. Germline CDR1 reads SNHLY; CDR2 reads FYNNEI. V shed 3 bases, J shed 2 bases, and the junction held 5 bases outside the gene matches. The CDR3 contains 15 residues. The CDR3 region is CASSEIRGGAYEQYF. The CDR3 DNA reads as TGTGCCAGCAGTGAGATCCGCGGGGGGGCCTACGAGCAGTACTTC.

This clonotype was seen more than once but under ten times. The chain uses TRBV28 and TRBJ1-1; no reliable D call. The CDR3 extends over 17 amino acids. Germline-derived CDR1 and CDR2 are MDHEN and SYDVKM. The V end lost 5 bases, the J end lost 1 base, and 20 bases lay between the germline ends. CDR3 sequence: CASSDPMVEGRNTEAFF. The DNA for the CDR3 is TGTGCCAGCAGTGACCCGATGGTCGAGGGCCGGAACACTGAAGCTTTCTTT.

The chain carries TRBV10-3 and TRBJ2-5; TRBD2 matches at 9 bases. Unmatched junction bases numbered 5, after V lost 8 bases and J lost 1 base. Germline assignment: CDR1 ENHRY and CDR2 SYGVKD. The CDR3 has 14 residues. In nucleotides, the CDR3 is TGTGCCATCGGGGTAGCGGGGGTCCAAGAGACCCAGTACTTC. It specifies CAIGVAGVQETQYF.

The gene calls are TRBV6-2 or TRBV6-3 and TRBJ1-2; a weak D match, TRBD1 (6 bases). Trimming cost V 5 bases and J 6 bases, with 19 bases left between them. CDR1 MNHEY and CDR2 SVGEGT come from the germline V gene. This CDR3 spans 15 amino acids. The CDR3 bases are TGTGCCAGCAGTATTCGGACAGTCCGTCTAGATGGCTACACCTTC. It is translated as CASSIRTVRLDGYTF.

The chain joins TRBV19 to TRBJ1-2, with D uncertain. Trimming removed 7 bases from V and 4 bases from J, with 7 bases in between. The CDR3 extends over 11 amino acids. CDR1 and CDR2 from the germline V gene are LNHDA and SQIVND (reference sequence). DNA of the CDR3: TGTGCCAGTACAGACACCTATGGCTACACCTTC. Protein product: CASTDTYGYTF.

This chain uses TRBV6-8 with TRBJ1-6; D is undetermined. Germline V CDR1 and CDR2: MNHGY, SAAAGT. V lost 2 bases and J 8 bases, leaving 7 bases between the germline ends. This CDR3 has 13 residues. In DNA, the CDR3 is TGTGCCAGCAGTTACACAGTGGATTCACCCCTCCACTTT. Amino acids: CASSYTVDSPLHF.

The gene calls are TRBV29-1 and TRBJ2-6; D might be TRBD1 or TRBD2, each matching 6 bases. V was shortened by 4 bases and J by 5 bases, with 12 bases between the two germline ends. This CDR3 is built from 14 residues. The germline CDR1 and CDR2 sequences are SQVTM and ANQGSEA. For the CDR3, the DNA is TGCAGCGTTGCGGGGGCCTCCCGGGCCAACGTCCTGACTTTC. It is translated as CSVAGASRANVLTF.

The CDR3 sequence is CASSVGRGQPYGYTF. CDR3 nucleotide sequence: TGTGCCAGCAGCGTAGGAAGAGGACAGCCCTATGGCTACACCTTC. The chain joins TRBV9 to TRBJ1-2, with D perhaps TRBD1 (6 bases). CDR3 length: 15 residues. V was shortened by 0 bases and J by 4 bases, with 13 bases between the two germline ends. Per the germline V gene, CDR1 is SGDLS and CDR2 is YYNGEE. The variable domain in full, completed from reference TRBV9 and TRBJ1-2, reads DSGVTQTPKHLITATGQRVTLRCSPRSGDLSVYWYQQSLDQGLQFLIQYYNGEERAKGNILERFSAQQFPDLHSELNLSSLELGDSALYFCASSVGRGQPYGYTFGSGTRLTVV.

The chain employs TRBV2 and TRBJ2-1, with D uncertain. The CDR3 runs to 14 residues. The germline V gene encodes CDR1 SNHLY and CDR2 FYNNEI. Trimming took 8 bases from V and 6 from J, leaving 17 bases between them. The CDR3 region has the DNA TGTGCCAGCGGGTGGACCATATCAGTCAATGAGCAGTTCTTC. Translating gives CASGWTISVNEQFF.

The V and J genes are TRBV6-5 and TRBJ1-5; D gene uncertain. CDR1 is MNHEY and CDR2 is SVGAGI in the germline V gene. V dropped 5 bases and J dropped 7 bases, with 12 bases sitting between them. The CDR3 spans 13 residues. The CDR3 sequence is CASSRGAGQPQHF. In nucleotides, the CDR3 is TGTGCCAGCAGTAGAGGTGCCGGGCAGCCCCAGCATTTT.

The J gene is TRBJ2-7, the V gene TRBV7-2; D might be TRBD1 (6 bases). This CDR3 is built from 12 residues. Germline V gives CDR1 SGHTA, CDR2 FQGNSA. Trimming removed 3 bases from V and 9 bases from J, with 12 bases in between. As DNA, the CDR3 is TGTGCCAGCAGCTTCGAGGGGGTTGCGCAGTACTTC. Amino acid sequence: CASSFEGVAQYF.

This chain joins TRBV19 and TRBJ1-5; 10 bases are shared with TRBD1. Germline V CDR1 and CDR2: LNHDA, SQIVND (reference sequence). The CDR3 spans 14 residues. V trimming: 6 bases; J trimming: 7 bases; junction bases outside the gene matches: 6. The CDR3 bases are TGTGCCAGTAGAATTGGGACAGGGGAACAGCCCCAGCATTTT. Its protein is CASRIGTGEQPQHF.

This chain connects TRBV2 to TRBJ2-2; 9 nucleotides line up with TRBD1. V shed 8 bases, J shed 7 bases, and the junction held 5 bases outside the gene matches. There are 13 residues in the CDR3. Germline V lookup: CDR1 SNHLY, CDR2 FYNNEI. The CDR3 DNA reads TGTGCCAGCGGAGGACAGGGGAACGGGGAGCTGTTTTTT. Translating it yields CASGGQGNGELFF.

This rearrangement joins TRBV7-8 to TRBJ2-7, with 10 bases that match TRBD1. J lost 4 bases, V lost 4 bases, and 7 bases had no gene match. Germline CDR1 reads SGHVS; CDR2 reads FQNEAQ. The CDR3 is 15 residues long. CDR3 residues: CASSYGGGQGYEQYF. In DNA form, the CDR3 reads TGTGCCAGCAGCTACGGGGGGGGACAGGGGTACGAGCAGTACTTC.

The gene calls are TRBV7-2 and TRBJ2-2; maybe TRBD1 (6 bases). Germline V gene data show CDR1 as SGHTA and CDR2 as FQGNSA. The CDR3 runs 17 residues. Trimming cost V 1 base and J 2 bases, with 14 bases left between them. CDR3 sequence: CASSLELVGANTGELFF. Here the CDR3 DNA reads TGTGCCAGCAGCTTAGAATTGGTGGGGGCCAACACCGGGGAGCTGTTTTTT.

This chain joins TRBV12-3 or TRBV12-4 and TRBJ1-1, with D perhaps TRBD1 (6 bases). The CDR3 contains 17 residues. V was cut by 3 bases and J by 0 bases, with 17 bases left in between. CDR3 DNA sequence: TGTGCCAGCAGTTTCGTTGGGGGGGCGCGGATGAACACTGAAGCTTTCTTT. It codes for CASSFVGGARMNTEAFF.

The gene calls are TRBV6-1 and TRBJ2-5; 12 bases align to TRBD2. The ends lost 3 bases at V and 5 bases at J; junction bases unmatched: 7. Germline CDR1 is MNHNS and CDR2 is SASEGT. The CDR3 is made up of 16 amino acids. CDR3 in DNA: TGTGCCAGCAGTGAGGTCGGACTAGCGGGATGGGAGACCCAGTACTTC. Protein product: CASSEVGLAGWETQYF.

Ten or more counts support this clonotype. This chain links TRBV7-8 with TRBJ1-1, with D possibly TRBD1 on 5 matching bases. Germline V gene lookup returns CDR1 SGHVS and CDR2 FQNEAQ. This CDR3 contains 14 residues. The V end lost 3 bases, the J end lost 3 bases, and 11 bases lay between the germline ends. This chain's CDR3 is CASSFREVDTEAFF. Written as DNA, the CDR3 is TGTGCCAGCAGCTTCAGGGAGGTGGACACTGAAGCTTTCTTT.

This rearrangement joins TRBV5-6 to TRBJ1-6; D remains unclear. The V gene's germline CDR1 is SGHDT and CDR2 YYEEEE. Trimming took 3 bases from V and 7 from J, leaving 20 bases between them. The CDR3 loop spans 17 amino acids. CDR3 amino acids: CASSSKPRTEQNSPLHF. The CDR3 DNA is TGTGCCAGCAGCTCAAAACCCAGGACTGAACAGAATTCACCCCTCCACTTT.